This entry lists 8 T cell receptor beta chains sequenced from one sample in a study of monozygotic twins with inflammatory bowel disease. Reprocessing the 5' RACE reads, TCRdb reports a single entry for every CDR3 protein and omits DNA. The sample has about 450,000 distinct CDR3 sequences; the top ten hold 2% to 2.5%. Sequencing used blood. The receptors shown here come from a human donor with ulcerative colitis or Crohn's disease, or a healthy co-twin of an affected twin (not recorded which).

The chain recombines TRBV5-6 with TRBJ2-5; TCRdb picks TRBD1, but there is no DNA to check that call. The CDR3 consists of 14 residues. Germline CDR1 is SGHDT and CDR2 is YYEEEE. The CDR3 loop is CASSHRGRSETQYF. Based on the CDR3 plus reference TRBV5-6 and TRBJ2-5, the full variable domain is DAGVTQSPTHLIKTRGQQVTLRCSPKSGHDTVSWYQQALGQGPQFIFQYYEEEERQRGNFPDRFSGHQFPNYSSELNVNALLLGDSALYLCASSHRGRSETQYFGPGTRLLVL.

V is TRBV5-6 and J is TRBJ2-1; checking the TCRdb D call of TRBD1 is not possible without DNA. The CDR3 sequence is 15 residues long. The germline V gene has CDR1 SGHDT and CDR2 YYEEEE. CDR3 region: CASSLSLQGTNEQFF.

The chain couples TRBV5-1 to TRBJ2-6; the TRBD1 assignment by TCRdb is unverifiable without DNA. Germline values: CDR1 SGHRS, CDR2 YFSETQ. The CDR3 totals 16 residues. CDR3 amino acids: CASSLGGQSLFGVLTF.

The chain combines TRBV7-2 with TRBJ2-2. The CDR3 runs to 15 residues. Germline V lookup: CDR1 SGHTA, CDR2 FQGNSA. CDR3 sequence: CASSVSAPNTGELFF.

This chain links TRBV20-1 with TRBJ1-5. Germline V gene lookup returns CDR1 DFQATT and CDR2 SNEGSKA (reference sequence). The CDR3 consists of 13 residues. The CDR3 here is CSARDRLYQPQHF.

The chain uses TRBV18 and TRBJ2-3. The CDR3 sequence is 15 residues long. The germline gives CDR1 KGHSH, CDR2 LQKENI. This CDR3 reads CASSPQRGDTDTQYF.

CDR3 sequence reads: CASSLGSPRPALGHEQYF. The chain joins TRBV11-2 to TRBJ2-7; without DNA, the TCRdb call of TRBD2 cannot be checked. This CDR3 is built from 18 residues. In germline, CDR1 is SGHAT, CDR2 FQNNGV. Together with reference TRBV11-2 and TRBJ2-7, the CDR3 gives the full variable domain: EAGVAQSPRYKIIEKRQSVAFWCNPISGHATLYWYQQILGQGPKLLIQFQNNGVVDDSQLPKDRFSAERLKGVDSTLKIQPAKLEDSAVYLCASSLGSPRPALGHEQYFGPGTRLTVT.

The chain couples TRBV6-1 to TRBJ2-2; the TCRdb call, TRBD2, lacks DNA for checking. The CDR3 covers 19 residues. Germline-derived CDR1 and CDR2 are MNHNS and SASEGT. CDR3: CASSRVFGLAGEGTGELFF.